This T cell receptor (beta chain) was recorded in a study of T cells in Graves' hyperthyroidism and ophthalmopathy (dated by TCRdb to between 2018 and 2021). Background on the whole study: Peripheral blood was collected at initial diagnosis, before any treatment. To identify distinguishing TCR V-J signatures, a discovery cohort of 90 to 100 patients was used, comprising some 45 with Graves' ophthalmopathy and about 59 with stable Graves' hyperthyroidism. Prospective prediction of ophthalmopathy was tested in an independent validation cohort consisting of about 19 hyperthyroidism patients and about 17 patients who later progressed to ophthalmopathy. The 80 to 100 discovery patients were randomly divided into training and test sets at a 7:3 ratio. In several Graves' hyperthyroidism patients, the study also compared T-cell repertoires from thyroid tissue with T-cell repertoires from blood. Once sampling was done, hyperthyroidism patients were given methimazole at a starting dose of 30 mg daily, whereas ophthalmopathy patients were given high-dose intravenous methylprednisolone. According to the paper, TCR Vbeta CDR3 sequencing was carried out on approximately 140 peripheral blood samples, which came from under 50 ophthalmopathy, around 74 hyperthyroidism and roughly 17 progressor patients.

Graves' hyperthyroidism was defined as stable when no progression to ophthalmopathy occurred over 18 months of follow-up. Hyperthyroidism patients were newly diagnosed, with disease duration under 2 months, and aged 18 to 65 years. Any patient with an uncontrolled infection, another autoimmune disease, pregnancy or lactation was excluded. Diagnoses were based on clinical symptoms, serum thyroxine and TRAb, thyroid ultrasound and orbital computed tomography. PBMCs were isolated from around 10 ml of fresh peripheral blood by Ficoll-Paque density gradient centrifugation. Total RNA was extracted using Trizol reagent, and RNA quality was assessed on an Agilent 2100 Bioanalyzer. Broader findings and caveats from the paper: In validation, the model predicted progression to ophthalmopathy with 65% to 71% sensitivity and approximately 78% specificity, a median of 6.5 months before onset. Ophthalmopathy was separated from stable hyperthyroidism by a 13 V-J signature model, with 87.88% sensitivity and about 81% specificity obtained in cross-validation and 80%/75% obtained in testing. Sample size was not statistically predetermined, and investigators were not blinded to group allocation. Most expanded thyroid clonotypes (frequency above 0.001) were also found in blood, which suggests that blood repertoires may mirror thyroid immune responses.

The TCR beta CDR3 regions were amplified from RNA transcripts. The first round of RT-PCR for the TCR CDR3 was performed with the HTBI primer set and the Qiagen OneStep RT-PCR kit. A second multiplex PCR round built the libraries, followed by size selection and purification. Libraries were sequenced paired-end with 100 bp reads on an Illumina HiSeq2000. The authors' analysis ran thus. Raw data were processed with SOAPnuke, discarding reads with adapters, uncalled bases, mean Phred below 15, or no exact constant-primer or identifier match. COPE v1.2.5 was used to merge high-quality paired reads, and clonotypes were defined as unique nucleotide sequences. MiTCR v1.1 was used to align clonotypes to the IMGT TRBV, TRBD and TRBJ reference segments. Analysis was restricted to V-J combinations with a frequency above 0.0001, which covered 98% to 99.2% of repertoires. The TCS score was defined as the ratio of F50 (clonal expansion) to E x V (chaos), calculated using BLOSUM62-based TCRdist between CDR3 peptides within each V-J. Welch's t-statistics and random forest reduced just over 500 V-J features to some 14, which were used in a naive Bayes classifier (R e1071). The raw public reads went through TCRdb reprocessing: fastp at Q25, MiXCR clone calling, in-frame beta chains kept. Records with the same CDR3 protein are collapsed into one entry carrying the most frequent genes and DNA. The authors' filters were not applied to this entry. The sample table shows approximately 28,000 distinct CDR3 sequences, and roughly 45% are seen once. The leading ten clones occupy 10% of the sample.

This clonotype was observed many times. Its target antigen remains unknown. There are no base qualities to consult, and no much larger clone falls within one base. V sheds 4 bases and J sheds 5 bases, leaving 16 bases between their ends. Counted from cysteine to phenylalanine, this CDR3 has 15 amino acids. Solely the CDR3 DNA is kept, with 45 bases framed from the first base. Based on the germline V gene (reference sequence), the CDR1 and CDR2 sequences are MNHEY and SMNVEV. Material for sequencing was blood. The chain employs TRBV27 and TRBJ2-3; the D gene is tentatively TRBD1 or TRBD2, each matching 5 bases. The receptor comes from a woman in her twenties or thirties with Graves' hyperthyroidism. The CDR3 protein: CASSSASGPLDTQYF. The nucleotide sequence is TGTGCCAGCAGTTCCGCCTCGGGACCCCTAGATACGCAGTATTTT.